This TCR beta chain was documented in a study of prognosis after radiotherapy for stage I lung cancer (dated by TCRdb to about 2021). General notes on the study: Between April 2018 and early 2019, around 19 patients with stage I NSCLC were enrolled in Nanjing, China. All patients were considered medically inoperable, owing to comorbidities in roughly 11 and refusal of surgery in over 5. Peripheral blood TCR beta repertoires were profiled in stage I NSCLC patients before and after stereotactic body radiotherapy, and the study then linked these repertoires to distant failure. The patients included 12 to 15 who had newly diagnosed primary stage I lung tumors, along with roughly 5 others who had oligometastatic NSCLC after their primary tumor had been surgically resected. A total of roughly 38 blood samples from around 19 patients were sequenced, with one sample obtained before and one obtained after SBRT for each patient. Ages in the cohort of some 13 men and about 6 women ranged from roughly 53 to 84 years, with a median of 74. Tumor histology was squamous cell carcinoma in seven or eight patients and adenocarcinoma in more than 10. About 20% of the 19 patients developed distant metastases after SBRT, at a median of around seven months; the other 15 showed no significant progression. No patient received concurrent therapy alongside SBRT. SBRT was given in 3 to 5 fractions with a biologically effective dose of at least 100 Gy, using image-guided IMRT or VMAT.

All patients had node-negative disease on CT and PET/CT, and none had a history of other malignancies or prior chemotherapy or radiotherapy. At each of two time points, around 6 milliliters of peripheral venous blood were collected into EDTA tubes. Ficoll-Paque Plus density-gradient centrifugation was used to isolate PBMCs. Right after collection, samples were kept at -80 degrees C until analysis. Two rounds of multiplex PCR on genomic DNA were used to amplify the TCR beta CDR3 region. In the first round of PCR, primers specific to each TRBV and TRBJ gene were used, and the primer sequences are filed in Chinese patent CN105087789A. Universal primers were used in the second round of PCR. The Roche High Pure PCR Template Preparation Kit was used to extract genomic DNA from frozen PBMCs. Paired-end sequencing with 151 bp reads was performed on the libraries using an Illumina HiSeq 3000. The source study handled its data this way. Raw reads lacking the multiplex PCR primer sequences were removed with CutAdapt. High-quality paired reads were merged into contigs with PEAR. By aligning each contig to reference sequences, MiXCR assigned the TRB V, D and J gene segments to that contig. CDR3 sequences were clustered by base quality and sequence similarity to remove sequencing errors. Shannon entropy, normalized by the natural log of the productive TCR sequence number, served as the measure of diversity. Clonality was defined as one minus Shannon entropy divided by the natural log of the number of unique clonotypes. Using the Youden index from ROC curves, the researchers picked the repertoire-metric cut-offs for progression-free survival, and all analyses were carried out in R 3.5.3. The public reads were reprocessed in TCRdb via fastp at Q25 and MiXCR, keeping in-frame beta chains. One record per CDR3 amino acid sequence lists the most common genes and DNA. The authors' filters were not applied to this entry. Recorded for this sample are 10,000 to 15,000 distinct CDR3 sequences; about 43% of them occurred a single time. Clones ranked in the top ten supply roughly two fifths of the sample.

This clonotype was observed at least ten times. This receptor's antigen is unknown. Within one base of it there is no much larger clone, and no base qualities were kept. On the study overall, not on this receptor specifically: Differences by metastasis status were reportedly seen in TRBV and TRBJ usage frequencies, involving two V genes at baseline and, after SBRT, roughly ten V genes and two J genes. None of the reported P values were adjusted for multiple comparisons. Post-SBRT Shannon entropy and its change from baseline were lower in patients who developed distant metastases; baseline Shannon entropy was not associated with metastases. Unique TCR clone counts fell after SBRT (median about 9,800 before versus 6,000 to 8,000 after; Wilcoxon paired P=0.011). Whether the expanded TCR clones were tumor-specific was not determined. The study was limited by the small cohort and short follow-up, and independent validation of the study findings is required.

The sample in question was PBMCs, obtained before or after stereotactic body radiation therapy (not recorded which). The clonotype was recovered from a donor over 45 with non-small cell lung cancer.

This receptor carries the CDR3 CASSQAGRGLRSYGYTF. In nucleotide form, the sequence is TGTGCCAGCAGCCAAGCGGGCAGGGGTTTGAGGAGCTATGGCTACACCTTC. Recombination joined TRBV3-1 with TRBJ1-2; TRBD1 is a weak D gene call, 6 bases matching. CDR1 and CDR2 (LGHDT, YNNKEL) derive from the germline V gene (reference sequence). The CDR3 sequence holds 17 residues, the cysteine and phenylalanine included. Only the CDR3 part of the read is kept: 51 bases, read in frame from the first base. V and J lose 1 base and 4 bases, and a span of 19 bases separates them.